This T cell receptor beta chain was identified during a study of shared clonotypes between healthy human individuals. The study's findings and limits: Naive CD4 clonotype sharing across several donors was 4% to 5%.

On this clone: Antigen unknown.

Under the authors' procedure: Junction-only sequences without quality scores came from ImmunoSEQ, so filtering differed. Libraries were prepared by immunoSEQ multiplex PCR; TCRdb keeps only in-frame clonotypes and omits some of them. That table is the source of V, J and clone size, and D and trimming were worked out from the DNA. The table lists approximately 1,000,000 clones, about 80% of them singletons. The germline V gene encodes CDR1 SGHTA and CDR2 FQGNSA. V lost 5 bases to trimming and J lost 5 bases; unmatched junction nucleotides: 7. The CDR3 sequence is 14 residues long. This sequence originates from a man between 18 and 35 years old in good health. Some clones in this sample may be carry-over from other donors' samples. The sample taken for sequencing was memory CD4+ T cells from PBMCs. Subset: CD45RA-negative fraction. The chain uses TRBV7-2 and TRBJ1-2; TRBD1 agrees at 8 bases. The CDR3 loop is CASSPDRGGYGYTF. The CDR3 DNA follows: TGTGCCAGCAGCCCAGACAGGGGAGGGTATGGCTACACCTTC.